A selection of T cell receptor beta chains follows, all from one sample in a study of OX40 agonist ivuxolimab in advanced cancers. The protocol was immunoSEQ multiplex PCR, while the TCRdb copy is restricted to in-frame clones and leaves out a portion. The sample lists about 21,000 clones, just under 75% occurring once. Specimen: CD4+ or CD8+ T cells sorted from blood, collected in a trial of the OX40 agonist ivuxolimab. The receptors originated from an adult with an advanced solid tumor such as melanoma, head and neck, liver or kidney cancer. Both conserved end residues are part of each CDR3. The order of the fields is J gene, V gene, clone size, D gene, CDR3 DNA, CDR3 protein. D genes are given only for firm matches. Size values are once, few and many counts, or a class for expanded clones, and some rows have none.

J: TRBJ1-1; V: TRBV29-1; size: many; D: TRBD1; DNA: TGCAGCGTTGAAGATTCCGGGTCGCTTGACAGGGGTAGTGAAGCTTTCTTT; CDR3: CSVEDSGSLDRGSEAFF
J: TRBJ2-7; V: TRBV5-1; size: NA; D: TRBD1; DNA: TGCGCCAGCAGCACGGGACAGGGCCTGGCCTACGAGCAGTACTTC; CDR3: CASSTGQGLAYEQYF
J: TRBJ1-6; V: TRBV9; size: NA; D: NA; DNA: TGTGCCAGCAGTGACCTCCGGGACACAATTAATTCACCCCTCCACTTT; CDR3: CASSDLRDTINSPLHF
J: TRBJ1-1; V: TRBV28; size: few; D: NA; DNA: TGTGCCAGCAGCCTCCGAGGACAGACCCTTATGAACACTGAAGCTTTCTTT; CDR3: CASSLRGQTLMNTEAFF
J: TRBJ1-4; V: TRBV11-2; size: NA; D: NA; DNA: TGTGCCAGCAGCCCGGATGGTGAAAAACTGTTTTTT; CDR3: CASSPDGEKLFF
J: TRBJ1-1; V: TRBV14; size: few; D: TRBD1; DNA: TGTGCCAGCAGCCCCCCCCCGGGACAGGGTTTATGGAACACTGAAGCTTTCTTT; CDR3: CASSPPPGQGLWNTEAFF
J: TRBJ2-3; V: TRBV2; size: NA; D: TRBD2; DNA: TGTGCCAGCAGTGACTGGCCTAGCGGGAAAGGGACAGATACGCAGTATTTT; CDR3: CASSDWPSGKGTDTQYF
J: TRBJ2-4; V: TRBV4-2; size: once; D: NA; DNA: TGTGCCAGCAGCCAAGGGTCCGGGACTCATCCTAACATTCAGTACTTC; CDR3: CASSQGSGTHPNIQYF
J: TRBJ1-2; V: TRBV6-6; size: NA; D: NA; DNA: TGTGCCAGCCTGACCGGGCCCCGAGGTGACTATGGCTACACCTTC; CDR3: CASLTGPRGDYGYTF
J: TRBJ2-1; V: TRBV27; size: few; D: NA; DNA: TGTGCCAGCAGTTTAGGGTGGGGGGCCTCGAGGTTCTTC; CDR3: CASSLGWGASRFF
J: TRBJ2-7; V: TRBV5-6; size: NA; D: NA; DNA: TGTGCCAGCAGCTTTACAGGCACCTACGAGCAGTACTTC; CDR3: CASSFTGTYEQYF
J: TRBJ1-2; V: TRBV28; size: NA; D: TRBD1; DNA: TGTGCCAGCAGCCCTCATACAGGGGACCCTAACTATGGCTACACCTTC; CDR3: CASSPHTGDPNYGYTF
J: TRBJ2-1; V: TRBV10-1; size: NA; D: NA; DNA: TGCGCCAGCAGTGAACTTAAATTTAACTACAATGAGCAGTTCTTC; CDR3: CASSELKFNYNEQFF
J: TRBJ2-2; V: TRBV11-3; size: NA; D: NA; DNA: TGTGCCAGCAGCTTAAGTCTTGAAACCGGGGAGCTGTTTTTT; CDR3: CASSLSLETGELFF
J: TRBJ1-5; V: TRBV19; size: few; D: NA; DNA: TGTGCCAGTAGTATAGAATGGATCAATCAGCCCCAGCATTTT; CDR3: CASSIEWINQPQHF
J: TRBJ2-7; V: TRBV19; size: NA; D: NA; DNA: TGTGCCAGTAGTATTGGTCAGTCCTACGAGCAGTACTTC; CDR3: CASSIGQSYEQYF
J: TRBJ2-1; V: TRBV5-1; size: few; D: TRBD1; DNA: TGCGCCAGCAGCTGGACAGGGAGCTCCTACAATGAGCAGTTCTTC; CDR3: CASSWTGSSYNEQFF
J: TRBJ2-2; V: TRBV6-5; size: NA; D: NA; DNA: TGTGCCAGCAGTTACTCGTGGGATCCCACCGGGGAGCTGTTTTTT; CDR3: CASSYSWDPTGELFF
J: TRBJ2-3; V: TRBV11-2; size: NA; D: NA; DNA: TGTGCCAGCAGCTTAGGAACAGATACGCAGTATTTT; CDR3: CASSLGTDTQYF
J: TRBJ1-2; V: TRBV21-1; size: once; D: NA; DNA: TGTGCCAGCAGCAAAGCTTATTACAGGTACAACTATGGCTACACCTTC; CDR3: CASSKAYYRYNYGYTF
J: TRBJ1-2; V: TRBV6-5; size: NA; D: TRBD1; DNA: TGTGCCGGGAGTTTGGGACAGGGGGGCTATGGCTACACCTTC; CDR3: CAGSLGQGGYGYTF
J: TRBJ2-5; V: TRBV27; size: NA; D: NA; DNA: TGTGCCAGCAGTTTAGTCGGGGGAGAGACCCAGTACTTC; CDR3: CASSLVGGETQYF
J: TRBJ2-4; V: TRBV4-1; size: NA; D: NA; DNA: TGCGCCAGCAGCCAAGGTCTGACCCCCTCAGAAAAAAACATTCAGTACTTC; CDR3: CASSQGLTPSEKNIQYF
J: TRBJ2-7; V: TRBV7-9; size: NA; D: TRBD1; DNA: TGTGCCAGCAGCGAAACAGGGGCCTACGAGCAGTACTTC; CDR3: CASSETGAYEQYF
J: TRBJ1-1; V: TRBV10-1; size: NA; D: NA; DNA: TGCGCCAGCAGCACCGCCGGACAGAACACTGAAGCTTTCTTT; CDR3: CASSTAGQNTEAFF
J: TRBJ2-1; V: TRBV11-2; size: few; D: NA; DNA: TGTGCCAGCAGCTCGGAAGGTTTTTCCTACAATGAGCAGTTCTTC; CDR3: CASSSEGFSYNEQFF
J: TRBJ1-1; V: TRBV27; size: NA; D: NA; DNA: TGTGCCAGCTGGCAATATGGGACGGAAGCTTTCTTT; CDR3: CASWQYGTEAFF
J: TRBJ1-1; V: TRBV11-2; size: NA; D: NA; DNA: TGTGCCAGCAGCAGCAGGACTGAAGCTTTCTTT; CDR3: CASSSRTEAFF
J: TRBJ2-1; V: TRBV6-5; size: NA; D: NA; DNA: TGTGCCAGCAGTTACGCGGGGACCGGGAATGAGCAGTTCTTC; CDR3: CASSYAGTGNEQFF
J: TRBJ1-2; V: TRBV13; size: NA; D: NA; DNA: TGTGCCAGCAGCCTTCGGGTTCATTCCTCTAACTATGGCTACACCTTC; CDR3: CASSLRVHSSNYGYTF
J: TRBJ2-7; V: TRBV4-2; size: NA; D: TRBD2; DNA: TGTGCCAGCAGCCAAAACGCACTAGCGGGAGGCTACGAGCAGTACTTC; CDR3: CASSQNALAGGYEQYF
J: TRBJ1-3; V: TRBV6-6; size: NA; D: NA; DNA: TGTGCCAGCAGCCTCCATAACTCTGGAAACACCATATATTTT; CDR3: CASSLHNSGNTIYF
J: TRBJ1-3; V: TRBV7-9; size: few; D: NA; DNA: TGTGCCAGCAGCTTAGCCTGGACAGAGGGTGGAAACACCATATATTTT; CDR3: CASSLAWTEGGNTIYF
J: TRBJ2-7; V: TRBV18; size: few; D: NA; DNA: TGTGCCAGCTTTTCTAGCGCTTCCCCTTACTACGAGCAGTACTTC; CDR3: CASFSSASPYYEQYF
J: TRBJ2-2; V: TRBV11-2; size: NA; D: TRBD1; DNA: TGTGCCAGCAGCCGACAGGGGTACACCGGGGAGCTGTTTTTT; CDR3: CASSRQGYTGELFF
J: TRBJ1-2; V: TRBV11-2; size: NA; D: NA; DNA: TGTGCCAGCAGCTTATACGAGCCTAACTATGGCTACACCTTC; CDR3: CASSLYEPNYGYTF
J: TRBJ2-3; V: TRBV9; size: NA; D: NA; DNA: TGTGCCAGCAGCGTCTCCACAGATACGCAGTATTTT; CDR3: CASSVSTDTQYF
J: TRBJ1-2; V: TRBV5-6; size: NA; D: NA; DNA: TGTGCCAGCAGCTCGCAGGGATCCTATGGCTACACCTTC; CDR3: CASSSQGSYGYTF
J: TRBJ2-5; V: TRBV7-2; size: NA; D: NA; DNA: TGTGCCAGCAGCCGGGGGTCGACTACCCAAGAGACCCAGTACTTC; CDR3: CASSRGSTTQETQYF
J: TRBJ2-2; V: TRBV5-6; size: few; D: TRBD1; DNA: TGTGCCAGCAGCTTCGGGACAGGGAACACCGGGGAGCTGTTTTTT; CDR3: CASSFGTGNTGELFF
J: TRBJ2-7; V: TRBV10-1; size: NA; D: TRBD2; DNA: TGCGTCAGCAGTGAGGGGACTAGCGGCGAGCAGTACTTC; CDR3: CVSSEGTSGEQYF
J: TRBJ2-5; V: TRBV2; size: NA; D: NA; DNA: TGTGCCAGCGGGTCTCTCGTGGGGACAACGGTAAAAGAGACCCAGTACTTC; CDR3: CASGSLVGTTVKETQYF
J: TRBJ2-1; V: TRBV9; size: NA; D: TRBD1; DNA: TGTGCCAGCAGCGGAAGGACAGGGCAGTACAATGAGCAGTTCTTC; CDR3: CASSGRTGQYNEQFF
J: TRBJ1-4; V: TRBV19; size: once; D: NA; DNA: TGTGCCAGTAGTATAGATCGGACTGAAAAACTGTTTTTT; CDR3: CASSIDRTEKLFF
J: TRBJ2-3; V: TRBV4-3; size: NA; D: TRBD1; DNA: TGCGCCAGCAGCCAAGATGGGGCAGGGGGCCCAGATACGCAGTATTTT; CDR3: CASSQDGAGGPDTQYF
J: TRBJ1-4; V: TRBV4-2; size: NA; D: TRBD1; DNA: TGTGCCAGCAGCCTCGGACAGGGGGGTGAAAAACTGTTTTTT; CDR3: CASSLGQGGEKLFF
J: TRBJ2-3; V: TRBV27; size: NA; D: TRBD1; DNA: TGTGCCAGCAGTTTAAGGGACAGAGGCACAGATACGCAGTATTTT; CDR3: CASSLRDRGTDTQYF
J: TRBJ2-1; V: TRBV7-6; size: NA; D: TRBD2; DNA: TGTGCCAGCAGCTTAGAAATTGCGGGAGGCGGTGGTGAGCAGTTCTTC; CDR3: CASSLEIAGGGGEQFF
J: TRBJ2-1; V: TRBV6-5; size: NA; D: TRBD2; DNA: TGTGCCAGCAGTTACGGGCGGGAGGAGTTCTTC; CDR3: CASSYGREEFF
J: TRBJ2-1; V: TRBV7-3; size: few; D: TRBD2; DNA: TGTGCCAGCGCGAACCCTAGCGGGAGCTCAGATGAGCAGTTCTTC; CDR3: CASANPSGSSDEQFF
J: TRBJ2-2; V: TRBV15; size: NA; D: NA; DNA: TGTGCCACCAGCAGCCACAGGGGGGGCACCGGGGAGCTGTTTTTT; CDR3: CATSSHRGGTGELFF
J: TRBJ1-1; V: TRBV7-9; size: NA; D: NA; DNA: TGTGCCAGCAGCTTAGCGTCTTGGGGGAACACTGAAGCTTTCTTT; CDR3: CASSLASWGNTEAFF